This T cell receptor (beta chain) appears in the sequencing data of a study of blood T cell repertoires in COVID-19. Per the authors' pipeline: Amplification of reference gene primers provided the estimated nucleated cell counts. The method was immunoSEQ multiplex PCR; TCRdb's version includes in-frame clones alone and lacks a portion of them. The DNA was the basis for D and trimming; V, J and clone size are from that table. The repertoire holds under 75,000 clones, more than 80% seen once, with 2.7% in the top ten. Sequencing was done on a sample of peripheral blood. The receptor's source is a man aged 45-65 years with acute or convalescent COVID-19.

This CDR3 reads CASSLAGGGVLTNEKLFF. In DNA form, the CDR3 reads TGTGCCAGCAGCTTAGCAGGGGGAGGGGTTTTAACTAATGAAAAACTGTTTTTT. The rearrangement links TRBV7-8 to TRBJ1-4, with D perhaps matching TRBD1 (6 bases). V lost 0 bases and J 1 base, leaving 15 bases between the germline ends. The CDR3 has 18 amino acids. Germline values: CDR1 SGHVS, CDR2 FQNEAQ.